Presented here are 32 T cell receptor beta chains from one specimen sequenced in a study of early stage breast cancer tumors. Only in-frame clones appear in the TCRdb table, and some are missing; sequencing was by immunoSEQ multiplex PCR. The sample has about 69,000 clones, approximately 80% seen once. Sequencing was done on a sample of blood. All receptors derive from a person aged 40-50 years with breast cancer.

J is TRBJ2-7 and V is TRBV28; no definite D call. This CDR3 region has 15 residues. From germline, CDR1 is MDHEN and CDR2 SYDVKM. V shed 8 bases and J shed 0 bases, with 17 bases lying between them. Here the CDR3 DNA reads TGTGCCAGCTATGGGTCACCTACTCTCTCCTACGAGCAGTACTTC. Translated: CASYGSPTLSYEQYF.

V and J are TRBV5-4 and TRBJ1-1, with D possibly TRBD1 on 6 matching bases. V gave up 2 bases and J gave up 3 bases, with 11 bases separating them. From germline, CDR1 is SGHNT and CDR2 YYREEE (reference sequence). This CDR3 spans 14 amino acids. DNA for the CDR3: TGTGCCAGCAGCTTCCAGGGGCTGTACACTGAAGCTTTCTTT. It yields the protein CASSFQGLYTEAFF.

This clone appeared a few times. This chain joins TRBV4-2 and TRBJ2-5; D may be TRBD2 (6 bases). The length of the CDR3 is 16 residues. V lost 1 base, J lost 5 bases, and 17 bases lay in between. Germline V gives CDR1 LGHNA, CDR2 YNFKEQ. In DNA form, the CDR3 reads TGTGCCAGCAGCCAAGTAGGGACCGCGGAGGGGGAGACCCAGTACTTC. This encodes CASSQVGTAEGETQYF.

CDR3 DNA: TGTGCCAGTAGTCCACAGGGGGCGAAAGAAAAACTGTTTTTT. Translating gives CASSPQGAKEKLFF. The chain links TRBV19 to TRBJ1-4; 9 bases align to TRBD1. The CDR3 is 14 residues long. J lost 8 bases, V lost 5 bases, and 6 bases had no gene match. Germline loops: CDR1 LNHDA, CDR2 SQIVND (reference sequence).

The chain carries TRBV28 and TRBJ2-7; a weak D match, TRBD1 (5 bases). The CDR3 has 14 amino acids. Germline values: CDR1 MDHEN, CDR2 SYDVKM. The V end lost 0 bases, the J end lost 3 bases, and 9 bases lay between the germline ends. This CDR3 reads CASSLWDNGYEQYF. The CDR3 nucleotides read TGTGCCAGCAGTTTATGGGACAATGGCTACGAGCAGTACTTC.

The V and J genes are TRBV7-8 and TRBJ2-5; tentatively, D is TRBD1 or TRBD2 (5 bases each). The CDR3 has 13 residues. The V and J ends lost 6 bases and 4 bases respectively, with 12 bases between them. CDR1 and CDR2 from the germline V gene are SGHVS and FQNEAQ. The DNA of the CDR3 is TGTGCCAGCAGAGGGGCAGGGAGAGAGACCCAGTACTTC. It encodes CASRGAGRETQYF. Drawing the rest from reference TRBV7-8 and TRBJ2-5, the complete variable domain is GAGVSQSPRYKVAKRGQDVALRCDPISGHVSLFWYQQALGQGPEFLTYFQNEAQLDKSGLPSDRFFAERPEGSVSTLKIQRTQQEDSAVYLCASRGAGRETQYFGPGTRLLVL.

The rearrangement joins TRBV7-6 to TRBJ1-1; D not certain. The CDR3 runs 13 residues. CDR1 is SGHVS, CDR2 FNYEAQ, per germline. V shed 4 bases and J shed 7 bases, with 13 bases lying between them. This CDR3 is CASSSQRAHEAFF. CDR3 in DNA: TGTGCCAGCAGCTCCCAACGGGCCCATGAAGCTTTCTTT.

The V and J genes are TRBV6-1 and TRBJ1-5; unclear D gene. The CDR3 has 14 residues. Trimming took 3 bases from V and 2 from J, leaving 8 bases between them. The V gene's germline CDR1 is MNHNS and CDR2 SASEGT. This CDR3 is CASSEGPGNQPQHF. The CDR3 DNA reads as TGTGCCAGCAGTGAGGGCCCGGGCAATCAGCCCCAGCATTTT.

The chain has TRBV2 and TRBJ2-7; D tentatively fits TRBD1 or TRBD2 (6 bases each). The CDR3 covers 12 residues. Germline CDR1 and CDR2: SNHLY and FYNNEI. Trimming stripped 4 bases from V and 7 bases from J, with 11 bases between. The CDR3 sequence: CASSVEGGEQYF. In nucleotides, the CDR3 is TGTGCCAGCAGTGTAGAGGGGGGTGAGCAGTACTTC.

This clone was seen only a few times. In nucleotides, the CDR3 is TGCAGCGTTGGTCGGCCGTACGGGGGAGAAGCTTTCTTT. Protein product: CSVGRPYGGEAFF. J is TRBJ1-1 and V is TRBV29-1; perhaps TRBD1 as D (5 bases). From germline, CDR1 is SQVTM and CDR2 ANQGSEA. V lost 4 bases and J 8 bases, leaving 17 bases between the germline ends. There are 13 residues in the CDR3.

About this clone itself: The junction departs from the called germline gene at one end, perhaps through a read error. The rearrangement links TRBV7-7 to TRBJ2-2, with 11 bases that match TRBD1. Germline loops: CDR1 SSHAT, CDR2 FNYEAQ (reference sequence). This CDR3 spans 17 amino acids. The CDR3 DNA reads as TGTGCTAGCAGACCCATCGGGACAGGGGGAATCACCGGGGAGCTGTTTTTT. This sequence encodes CASRPIGTGGITGELFF.

The chain carries TRBV29-1 and TRBJ1-2, with D possibly being TRBD1 (5 bases). This CDR3 comprises 14 residues. V dropped 0 bases and J dropped 4 bases, with 12 bases sitting between them. Per the germline V gene, CDR1 is SQVTM and CDR2 is ANQGSEA. The CDR3 spells CSVEDEGLLYGYTF. The CDR3 bases are TGCAGCGTTGAAGATGAGGGGCTACTCTATGGCTACACCTTC. The variable domain in full, completed from reference TRBV29-1 and TRBJ1-2, reads SAVISQKPSRDICQRGTSLTIQCQVDSQVTMMFWYRQQPGQSLTLIATANQGSEATYESGFVIDKFPISRPNLTFSTLTVSNMSPEDSSIYLCSVEDEGLLYGYTFGSGTRLTVV.

DNA of the CDR3: TGTGCCATTCCGGGACTAGCGGGACCCTACAATGAGCAGTTCTTC. The encoded protein is CAIPGLAGPYNEQFF. The chain joins TRBV2 to TRBJ2-1; 13 bases map to TRBD2. The V gene's germline CDR1 is SNHLY and CDR2 FYNNEI. Trimming took 10 bases from V and 2 from J; bases not matched to a gene: 5. The CDR3 contains 15 residues. The full variable domain, its missing parts supplied by reference TRBV2 and TRBJ2-1, is EPEVTQTPSHQVTQMGQEVILRCVPISNHLYFYWYRQILGQKVEFLVSFYNNEISEKSEIFDDQFSVERPDGSNFTLKIRSTKLEDSAMYFCAIPGLAGPYNEQFFGPGTRLTVL.

The V call is TRBV28, the J call TRBJ2-7; D may match TRBD1 or TRBD2 (5 bases each). Trimming took 5 bases from V and 5 from J, leaving 10 bases between them. Germline CDR1 and CDR2: MDHEN and SYDVKM. This CDR3 is 12 amino acids long. CDR3 in DNA: TGTGCCAGCAGTACCCGGGACGACGAGCAGTACTTC. Its translation is CASSTRDDEQYF.

V and J are TRBV12-5 and TRBJ2-7, with 7 bases identical to TRBD2. V lost 0 bases, J lost 6 bases, and 20 bases stayed unmatched. This CDR3 comprises 19 residues. The V gene's germline CDR1 is LGHNT and CDR2 FRNRAP. CDR3 protein: CASGLVRGDFQYLKGEQYF. The DNA of the CDR3 is TGTGCTAGTGGTTTGGTACGGGGGGACTTCCAATATCTTAAGGGCGAGCAGTACTTC.

The chain employs TRBV30 and TRBJ1-3; the D gene is possibly TRBD1 (5 bases). There are 15 residues in the CDR3. Trimming took off 3 bases at V and 0 bases at J, with 12 bases between the two ends. Per germline, CDR1 GTSNPN and CDR2 SVGIG (reference sequence). In DNA form, the CDR3 reads TGTGCCTGGAGCGGGGACTTGTTCTCTGGAAACACCATATATTTT. Amino acid sequence: CAWSGDLFSGNTIYF.

This chain links TRBV5-1 with TRBJ2-5, with a possible D match to TRBD2 (6 bases). CDR1 is SGHRS, CDR2 YFSETQ, per germline. This CDR3 contains 14 residues. Trimming removed 4 bases at V and 4 bases at J, with 14 bases between. CDR3 coding DNA: TGCGCCAGCAGCAGTAAAGCGGGTCCAGAGACCCAGTACTTC. It yields the protein CASSSKAGPETQYF.

The V gene is TRBV18, the J gene TRBJ2-1; possibly TRBD1 or TRBD2 for D (5 bases each). This CDR3 region has 14 residues. Germline CDR1 reads KGHSH; CDR2 reads LQKENI. V gave up 2 bases and J gave up 5 bases, with 10 bases separating them. In DNA form, the CDR3 reads TGTGCCAGCTCACCAGGGACGGGGAACAATGAGCAGTTCTTC. Protein product: CASSPGTGNNEQFF.

J is TRBJ2-1 and V is TRBV19; D may be TRBD1 (6 bases). The CDR3 is 12 residues long. The germline V gene has CDR1 LNHDA and CDR2 SQIVND (reference sequence). V was cut by 10 bases and J by 10 bases, with 17 bases left in between. Written as DNA, the CDR3 is TGTGCCACCGCGGACAGACAAGGGGAGCAGTTCTTC. As protein: CATADRQGEQFF.

The rearrangement joins TRBV7-9 to TRBJ2-1; TRBD2 matches at 7 bases. Germline V lookup: CDR1 SEHNR, CDR2 FQNEAQ (reference sequence). The CDR3 length is 13 residues. V gave up 10 bases and J gave up 9 bases; unmatched junction bases: 12. This CDR3 reads CATRTGGRAEQFF. The DNA of the CDR3 is TGTGCCACCCGGACCGGGGGGAGAGCTGAGCAGTTCTTC.

This chain uses TRBV19 with TRBJ2-6, with 7 bases that match TRBD1. The CDR3 totals 19 residues. CDR1 and CDR2 from the germline V gene are LNHDA and SQIVND (reference sequence). V was clipped by 7 bases and J by 0 bases; unmatched bases: 15. CDR3 coding DNA: TGTGCCAGTACCCTCACCCAACCCAGACAGGGCTCTGGGGCCAACGTCCTGACTTTC. This encodes CASTLTQPRQGSGANVLTF.

The rearrangement links TRBV4-1 to TRBJ1-5; 7 bases match TRBD1. From germline, CDR1 is MGHRA and CDR2 YSYEKL. With V trimmed by 0 bases and J by 1 base, 3 bases remained unmatched. This CDR3 is 16 amino acids long. The CDR3 DNA is TGCGCCAGCAGCCAAGAGAAGGGGGCGAGCAATCAGCCCCAGCATTTT. Residues: CASSQEKGASNQPQHF.

The chain uses TRBV6-1 and TRBJ1-5; 7 bases are shared with TRBD1. This CDR3 comprises 14 residues. Unmatched junction bases numbered 12, after V lost 10 bases and J lost 6 bases. CDR1 and CDR2 from the germline V gene are MNHNS and SASEGT. The CDR3 bases are TGTGCCACCTCTACGGGACAGTTAGTTCAGCCCCAGCATTTT. Translation: CATSTGQLVQPQHF.

The chain joins TRBV18 to TRBJ1-4; D is possibly TRBD1 (5 bases). Germline V gives CDR1 KGHSH, CDR2 LQKENI. This CDR3 has 14 residues. The V end lost 6 bases, the J end lost 8 bases, and 16 bases lay between the germline ends. This chain's CDR3 is CASSPGPGPEKLFF. Written as DNA, the CDR3 is TGTGCCAGCTCCCCCGGGCCAGGGCCGGAAAAACTGTTTTTT.

This chain connects TRBV5-1 to TRBJ1-5; possible D gene TRBD1, 5 bases. The V end was cut by 1 base, the J end by 8 bases, with 13 bases between. The germline CDR1 and CDR2 sequences are SGHRS and YFSETQ. This CDR3 region has 14 residues. This CDR3 is CASSLSAGDKPQHF. The CDR3 DNA follows: TGCGCCAGCAGCTTGAGTGCGGGGGATAAGCCCCAGCATTTT.

This chain uses TRBV6-1 with TRBJ2-7; D is ambiguous. The germline V and J ends were trimmed by 1 base and 4 bases, with 11 bases remaining between them. The CDR3 has 14 residues. Germline V gene data show CDR1 as MNHNS and CDR2 as SASEGT. The CDR3 protein is CASSEGNSWYEQYF. The CDR3 nucleotides read TGTGCCAGCAGTGAAGGGAATAGTTGGTACGAGCAGTACTTC.

The rearrangement joins TRBV29-1 to TRBJ2-1, with D unclear. V was shortened by 4 bases and J by 7 bases, with 11 bases between the two germline ends. CDR1 and CDR2 (germline): SQVTM, ANQGSEA. The CDR3 runs to 12 residues. The DNA of the CDR3 is TGCAGCGTTGTAGGTGTGGGGAATGAGCAGTTCTTC. It encodes CSVVGVGNEQFF.

The V and J genes are TRBV5-1 and TRBJ2-2, with TRBD2 matching 8 bases. Germline CDR1 is SGHRS and CDR2 is YFSETQ. The CDR3 contains 16 residues. V was clipped by 5 bases and J by 1 base; unmatched bases: 7. The CDR3 coding sequence is TGCGCCAGCAGAGGGACCGGGACTAGGAACACCGGGGAGCTGTTTTTT. This encodes CASRGTGTRNTGELFF.

The rearrangement links TRBV6-1 to TRBJ1-5; perhaps TRBD1 as D (6 bases). Trimming cost V 8 bases and J 4 bases, with 18 bases left between them. The CDR3 sequence is 15 residues long. Looked up from germline, CDR1 is MNHNS and CDR2 is SASEGT. The CDR3 coding sequence is TGTGCCAGCGAAACAACAGGGCGAAGGAATCAGCCCCAGCATTTT. It yields the protein CASETTGRRNQPQHF.

The chain recombines TRBV15 with TRBJ2-7; TRBD1 might be the D (6 bases). The ends were cut back, 2 bases at V and 4 bases at J, with 6 bases in the middle. The CDR3 loop spans 12 amino acids. Germline CDR1 and CDR2: LNHNV and YYDKDF (reference sequence). In DNA, the CDR3 is TGTGCCACCAGCAGACAGGGGTACGAGCAGTACTTC. This codes for CATSRQGYEQYF.

This chain links TRBV11-2 with TRBJ2-7, with D possibly TRBD2 on 5 matching bases. Germline V gene sequence: CDR1 SGHAT, CDR2 FQNNGV. The CDR3 has 15 amino acids. Trimming removed 5 bases at V and 0 bases at J, with 14 bases between. The CDR3 coding sequence is TGTGCCAGCAGCCTCTTGGGAGTGAGCTCCTACGAGCAGTACTTC. Translating it yields CASSLLGVSSYEQYF.

This clone appeared a single time. The chain joins TRBV27 to TRBJ2-2, with 8 bases aligning to TRBD2. The CDR3 extends over 15 amino acids. Germline CDR1 MNHEY, CDR2 SMNVEV (reference sequence). Trimming at V came to 6 bases and at J to 0 bases, leaving 3 bases not matched to a gene. The CDR3 sequence is CASSLGLANTGELFF. Written as DNA, the CDR3 is TGTGCCAGCAGCTTGGGACTAGCGAACACCGGGGAGCTGTTTTTT.